The sequence of this TCR beta chain was determined in a study of CD8+ T cells in alopecia areata. The CDR3 is 14 residues long. The V end lost 4 bases, the J end lost 11 bases, and 20 bases lay between the germline ends. CDR1 MNHNS and CDR2 SASEGT come from the germline V gene. Reverse transcription of extracted RNA yielded cDNA, which provided the sequencing template. Data came from immunoSEQ multiplex PCR; TCRdb stores just in-frame clones and leaves some out. Counted here are approximately 210,000 clones, about 65% occurring once; the ten biggest clones make up 1.3%. Indicated treatment: oral pan-JAK inhibitor, 5-10 mg twice daily. Sorting of CD4+ and CD8+ T cells was performed on PBMCs.

The source is a human donor with alopecia areata. The rearrangement uses TRBV6-1 and TRBJ1-1, with D possibly TRBD1 on 5 matching bases. Sequenced material: CD4+ T cells sorted from blood, taken between weeks 47 and 50, from a patient treated with tofacitinib. In DNA, the CDR3 is TGTGCCAGCAGTGCCCCCGCCGGGGACCGATCCGCTTTCTTT. Protein product: CASSAPAGDRSAFF.